Reported below is one TCR beta chain. Its target is not known. This entry belongs to a study of cytomegalovirus exposure and HLA in healthy donors. Notes on the study in general: In vitro confirmation showed three CMV-associated chains to be CMV antigen specific.

PCR used 60 Vbeta primers and 13 Jbeta primers. Sequencing was performed with immunoSEQ multiplex PCR; in TCRdb, only in-frame clones are kept and a portion is missing. The table includes about 160,000 clones, over 75% detected once. Sequenced: PBMCs. The TCR comes from a woman aged 25 to 39 in good health and CMV-seronegative.

This CDR3 reads CASSAQGTSSYEQYF. CDR3 in DNA: TGTGCCAGCAGTGCACAGGGAACTAGCTCCTACGAGCAGTACTTC. V is TRBV27 and J is TRBJ2-7; TRBD1 is a possible D gene (6 bases). Between the trimmed V and J ends, which lost 5 bases and 0 bases, there was a span of 14 bases. CDR1 and CDR2 (germline): MNHEY, SMNVEV (reference sequence). The CDR3 extends over 15 amino acids.